The 20 T cell receptor beta chains in this list originate from one sample, sequenced in a study of T cell repertoires in cytomegalovirus infection. MiXCR was run by TCRdb on the reads, yielding one entry per CDR3 protein. The sample yields about 570,000 distinct CDR3 sequences, roughly 42% seen once. These receptors lack a known antigen. The material was cultured PBMCs, obtained from culture after CMV antigen stimulation. The receptors were gathered from a human donor in good health (CMV status not recorded). Some clones in this sample may be carry-over from other donors' samples.

The J gene is TRBJ2-5, the V gene TRBV7-9; the D gene is possibly TRBD1 (7 bases). CDR1 is SEHNR, CDR2 FQNEAQ, per germline (reference sequence). The CDR3 has 15 amino acids. V lost 10 bases and J lost 0, with 18 bases in between. The CDR3, as DNA: TGTGCCACCCAGGGGGGCGGGACGGACCAAGAGACCCAGTACTTC. Protein sequence: CATQGGGTDQETQYF.

The V gene is TRBV6-5, the J gene TRBJ2-4; 8 nucleotides match TRBD1. Germline V lookup: CDR1 MNHEY, CDR2 SVGAGI. Germline trimming cut 5 bases from V and 6 bases from J; bases unmatched to any gene: 15. The CDR3 runs to 17 residues. The CDR3: CASSRTGSTSSGNIQYF. CDR3 nucleotides: TGTGCCAGCAGTAGGACAGGGAGCACCTCGTCCGGAAACATTCAGTACTTC.

This clonotype occurred once. CDR3 sequence reads: CSVRLPSYEQYF. For the CDR3, the DNA is TGCAGCGTTAGGCTGCCCAGCTACGAGCAGTACTTC. The chain combines TRBV29-1 with TRBJ2-7; D unresolved. Trimming cost V 5 bases and J 3 bases, with 11 bases left between them. The CDR3 runs 12 residues. Germline CDR1 SQVTM, CDR2 ANQGSEA.

In its sample, this clonotype was seen a few times. The chain carries TRBV12-3 or TRBV12-4 and TRBJ2-3, with 12 positions matching TRBD2. With 5 bases clipped from V and 5 bases from J, the junction kept 11 bases outside the gene matches. This CDR3 has 17 residues. CDR3 DNA sequence: TGTGCCAGCAGTCTCAAACTAGCGGGAGGCCGGGGAGATACGCAGTATTTT. Its protein product is CASSLKLAGGRGDTQYF.

This chain joins TRBV20-1 and TRBJ1-5, with no clear D. The V and J ends lost 0 bases and 0 bases respectively, with 9 bases between them. Germline V CDR1 and CDR2: DFQATT, SNEGSKA (reference sequence). The CDR3 has 15 residues. CDR3 amino acids: CSARDGRDSNQPQHF. DNA of the CDR3: TGCAGTGCTAGAGATGGGAGGGATAGCAATCAGCCCCAGCATTTT.

The chain joins TRBV7-2 to TRBJ2-1; D call uncertain. V was clipped by 3 bases and J by 0 bases, with 9 bases between them. Germline CDR1 and CDR2: SGHTA and FQGNSA. This CDR3 contains 15 residues. The CDR3 loop reads CASSFASSSYNEQFF. The CDR3 DNA follows: TGTGCCAGCAGCTTTGCCTCGAGCTCCTACAATGAGCAGTTCTTC.

The V and J genes are TRBV7-6 and TRBJ2-2; D call uncertain. CDR1 is SGHVS and CDR2 is FNYEAQ in the germline V gene. Trimming took 3 bases from V and 6 from J, leaving 17 bases between them. The CDR3 contains 16 residues. CDR3 bases: TGTGCCAGCAGCTTTACCTCGTTGGCGGTGGCCGGGGAGCTGTTTTTT. Its protein is CASSFTSLAVAGELFF.

V usage is TRBV7-8 and J usage is TRBJ1-5; unclear D gene. Germline V lookup: CDR1 SGHVS, CDR2 FQNEAQ. The CDR3 sequence is 14 residues long. The ends were cut back, 2 bases at V and 4 bases at J, with 9 bases in the middle. The CDR3 protein is CASSLRWGNQPQHF. CDR3 coding DNA: TGTGCCAGCAGCTTAAGGTGGGGAAATCAGCCCCAGCATTTT.

This rearrangement joins TRBV7-9 to TRBJ2-2; no clear D gene. V dropped 3 bases and J dropped 8 bases, with 4 bases sitting between them. Germline V gene lookup returns CDR1 SEHNR and CDR2 FQNEAQ (reference sequence). The CDR3 consists of 11 residues. CDR3 region: CASSFRGELFF. The CDR3 nucleotides are TGTGCCAGCAGCTTCAGGGGGGAGCTGTTTTTT.

As for this clonotype: Germline is not matched at one junction end, which may reflect a read error. The chain recombines TRBV12-3 or TRBV12-4 with TRBJ2-3, with 10 bases that match TRBD2. The CDR3 totals 15 residues. CDR3 in DNA: TGTGCCAGCACCTTGAGCGGGGGGGCCTCTTTCACCGCCAATTTT. It specifies CASTLSGGASFTANF.

The chain employs TRBV7-6 and TRBJ1-2, with TRBD1 matching over 10 bases. Trimming at V came to 0 bases and at J to 3 bases, leaving 10 bases not matched to a gene. Germline assignment: CDR1 SGHVS and CDR2 FNYEAQ. This CDR3 has 18 residues. The CDR3 reads CASSLAATGTGAYYGYTF. The CDR3 DNA reads TGTGCCAGCAGCTTAGCTGCAACCGGGACAGGGGCCTACTATGGCTACACCTTC.

This clonotype has just a few counts. The chain carries TRBV6-1 and TRBJ2-7, with D hard to call. The CDR3 has 11 residues. Per germline, CDR1 MNHNS and CDR2 SASEGT. Trimming stripped 5 bases from V and 7 bases from J, with 9 bases between. The CDR3 nucleotides read TGTGCCAGCAGTCGGGCGTCGGAGCAGTACTTC. Protein: CASSRASEQYF.

This clonotype was counted ten times or more. CDR3 DNA sequence: TGTGCCAGCAGTGCCGGGAGGGCGTCCTACAATGAGCAGTTCTTC. It translates to CASSAGRASYNEQFF. This chain joins TRBV6-1 and TRBJ2-1; TRBD2 agrees at 8 bases. V gave up 4 bases and J gave up 1 base; unmatched junction bases: 3. The V gene's germline CDR1 is MNHNS and CDR2 SASEGT. There are 15 residues in the CDR3.

The chain uses TRBV7-2 and TRBJ2-3; D not certain. Trimming took off 2 bases at V and 0 bases at J, with 3 bases between the two ends. This CDR3 has 13 residues. The germline V gene has CDR1 SGHTA and CDR2 FQGNSA. CDR3 residues: CASSLWSTDTQYF. CDR3 nucleotide sequence: TGTGCCAGCAGCTTATGGAGCACAGATACGCAGTATTTT.

The chain couples TRBV19 to TRBJ2-7; the match to TRBD2 covers 8 bases. V gave up 9 bases and J gave up 0 bases; unmatched junction bases: 7. Germline CDR1 is LNHDA and CDR2 is SQIVND (reference sequence). The CDR3 is 14 amino acids. CDR3 amino acids: CASSVGGDSYEQYF. DNA of the CDR3: TGTGCCAGCAGTGTCGGGGGGGACTCCTACGAGCAGTACTTC. Filled out from reference TRBV19 and TRBJ2-7, the complete variable domain reads DGGITQSPKYLFRKEGQNVTLSCEQNLNHDAMYWYRQDPGQGLRLIYYSQIVNDFQKGDIAEGYSVSREKKESFPLTVTSAQKNPTAFYLCASSVGGDSYEQYFGPGTRLTVT.

In this sample, this clonotype turned up many times. The CDR3 sequence: CARGHDVSGANVLTF. CDR3 DNA: TGTGCCAGGGGACATGACGTATCTGGGGCCAACGTCCTGACTTTC. J is TRBJ2-6 and V is TRBV27; D is perhaps TRBD1 (6 bases). This CDR3 has 15 amino acids. V was clipped by 9 bases and J by 1 base, with 13 bases between them. CDR1 and CDR2 from the germline V gene are MNHEY and SMNVEV (reference sequence).

The chain is built from TRBV7-2 and TRBJ2-3; D is undetermined. Trimming cost V 3 bases and J 0 bases, with 7 bases left between them. This CDR3 is built from 14 residues. The V gene's germline CDR1 is SGHTA and CDR2 FQGNSA. This CDR3 is CASSFPISTDTQYF. CDR3 nucleotides: TGTGCCAGCAGCTTCCCCATTAGCACAGATACGCAGTATTTT.

This clonotype was seen only a few times. The chain joins TRBV7-9 to TRBJ2-4, with D perhaps given as TRBD1 or TRBD2 (5 bases each). The germline V and J ends were trimmed by 5 bases and 0 bases, with 20 bases remaining between them. Per the germline V gene, CDR1 is SEHNR and CDR2 is FQNEAQ (reference sequence). CDR3 length: 18 amino acids. The CDR3 nucleotides read TGTGCCAGCAGCCCCAAAGGCCGGGGACCACTAGCCAAAAACATTCAGTACTTC. Its protein product is CASSPKGRGPLAKNIQYF.

The rearrangement uses TRBV7-2 and TRBJ2-3, with D hard to call. With 2 bases removed from V and 3 bases from J, the gap between germline ends came to 9 bases. The CDR3 is 14 residues long. Germline CDR1 SGHTA, CDR2 FQGNSA. The CDR3 DNA reads as TGTGCCAGCAGCTTAAAGGGCCAGACAGATACGCAGTATTTT. Translating it yields CASSLKGQTDTQYF.

The V gene is TRBV6-2 or TRBV6-3, the J gene TRBJ1-1; no clear D gene. V was clipped by 7 bases and J by 0 bases, with 12 bases between them. The CDR3 length is 14 residues. Germline V CDR1 and CDR2: MNHEY, SVGEGT. The chain's CDR3 is CASTPITVNTEAFF. In nucleotides, the CDR3 is TGTGCCAGCACCCCCATCACCGTGAACACTGAAGCTTTCTTT.